This T cell receptor (beta chain) was captured in a study of radiation and T cells in renal cell carcinoma. The CDR3 length is 14 residues. Germline V gene data show CDR1 as LNHDA and CDR2 as SQIVND (reference sequence). Trimming took 4 bases from V and 3 from J, leaving 10 bases between them. The treatment: treatment-naive control, cytoreductive nephrectomy. This clone was observed once. The protocol was immunoSEQ multiplex PCR, while the TCRdb copy is restricted to in-frame clones and leaves out a portion. The repertoire holds 14,000 or so clones, with around 60% as singletons. The material sequenced was tumor tissue, taken from a patient whose treatment was nephrectomy without radiotherapy. This chain joins TRBV19 and TRBJ1-5, with a weak D call TRBD1 (6 bases). The TCR sequence derives from a middle-aged man with renal cell carcinoma. The CDR3 DNA reads TGTGCCAGTAGTAGTTCAGGGGCCAATCAGCCCCAGCATTTT. This translates into CASSSSGANQPQHF.